A single sample gave rise to the 10 T cell receptor beta chains below, sequenced in a study of neurological immune-mediated disorders. Time point noted: longitudinal time-point 1 (baseline). TCRdb analysed the 5' RACE reads with MiXCR anew, one entry per CDR3 protein. The table has some 71,000 distinct CDR3 sequences, about a tenth seen once. The material sequenced was PBMCs. The origin of the receptors is a young man in good health.

This clonotype has at least ten counts. CDR3 residues: CASFLAGGNTDTQYF. In DNA form, the CDR3 reads TGCGCCAGCTTCCTAGCGGGAGGGAACACAGATACGCAGTATTTT. This chain joins TRBV10-2 and TRBJ2-3; 12 nucleotides match TRBD2. CDR1 WSHSY and CDR2 SAAADI come from the germline V gene. The trim removed 8 bases at V and 2 bases at J, leaving 5 bases unmatched. This CDR3 has 15 residues.

This clonotype was observed many times. CDR3 sequence reads: CASSLAGQGVDTQYF. In nucleotides, the CDR3 is TGCGCCAGCAGCTTGGCCGGACAGGGTGTAGATACGCAGTATTTT. The chain recombines TRBV5-1 with TRBJ2-3, with 8 bases that match TRBD1. Germline CDR1 and CDR2: SGHRS and YFSETQ. The CDR3 is 15 residues long. The J segment lost 5 bases and the V segment lost 0 bases, leaving 5 bases of the junction unmatched. Full variable domain (rest looked up from reference TRBV5-1 and TRBJ2-3): KAGVTQTPRYLIKTRGQQVTLSCSPISGHRSVSWYQQTPGQGLQFLFEYFSETQRNKGNFPGRFSGRQFSNSRSEMNVSTLELGDSALYLCASSLAGQGVDTQYFGPGTRLTVL.

This clonotype came up many times. The chain links TRBV30 to TRBJ2-5; 8 bases align to TRBD2. The CDR3 is 15 amino acids. Unmatched junction bases numbered 11, after V lost 6 bases and J lost 2 bases. The germline CDR1 and CDR2 sequences are GTSNPN and SVGIG (reference sequence). CDR3 region: CACHYGGRIQETQYF. The CDR3 nucleotides read TGTGCCTGTCACTACGGCGGGAGGATACAAGAGACCCAGTACTTC.

This clonotype came up many times. One end of the junction varies from germline; a read error may be responsible. This rearrangement joins TRBV12-3 or TRBV12-4 to TRBJ2-1; 8 bases line up with TRBD1. There are 12 residues in the CDR3. The DNA for the CDR3 is TGTGCCAGCAGTTCAGGCGGGACAGGTTGGCTCTTC. Its translation is CASSSGGTGWLF.

This clonotype was seen ten or more times. The chain links TRBV18 to TRBJ2-7, with 9 bases identical to TRBD2. Germline V gives CDR1 KGHSH, CDR2 LQKENI. The V and J ends lost 0 bases and 6 bases, in that order; junction bases with no gene match: 9. This CDR3 is built from 16 residues. In DNA, the CDR3 is TGTGCCAGCTCACCACCGATTGCTAGCGGGGTCGGCGAGCAGTACTTC. This sequence encodes CASSPPIASGVGEQYF.

At least ten counts were recorded for this clonotype. The chain employs TRBV10-3 and TRBJ2-5; D gene unclear. This CDR3 has 14 amino acids. CDR1 and CDR2 (germline): ENHRY, SYGVKD. Deletions cut 0 bases from V and 5 bases from J, with 10 bases between. As DNA, the CDR3 is TGTGCCATCAGTGAGTCGGGGATTTTTGAGACCCAGTACTTC. It translates to CAISESGIFETQYF.

This clonotype appeared a few times. This may be a read error, as it is one base from a much larger clone. V and J are TRBV4-1 and TRBJ2-3, with D unclear. The CDR3 covers 12 residues. Germline V gene sequence: CDR1 MGHRA, CDR2 YSYEKL. V was clipped by 3 bases and J by 3 bases, with 4 bases between them. DNA of the CDR3: TGCGCCAGCAGCCATCATACAGATACGCAGTATTTT. Translation: CASSHHTDTQYF.

This clonotype was seen many times. This sequence joins TRBV12-3 or TRBV12-4 and TRBJ1-3; D gene unclear. This CDR3 spans 11 amino acids. Trimming cost V 6 bases and J 7 bases, with 7 bases left between them. CDR3 region: CASRRGNTIYF. As DNA, the CDR3 is TGTGCCAGCAGGAGAGGGAACACCATATATTTT.

This clonotype was observed many times. This chain joins TRBV2 and TRBJ2-4; 7 bases map to TRBD1. Germline V gives CDR1 SNHLY, CDR2 FYNNEI. The length of the CDR3 is 14 residues. The ends lost 6 bases at V and 6 bases at J; junction bases unmatched: 8. The CDR3 sequence: CASSPDRDGNIQYF. CDR3 sequence (DNA): TGTGCCAGCAGCCCCGACAGGGACGGAAACATTCAGTACTTC.

The J gene is TRBJ2-1, the V gene TRBV12-3 or TRBV12-4; D is perhaps TRBD1 (5 bases). CDR3 length equals 11 residues. The CDR3 sequence: CVNRQYNEQFF. The DNA of the CDR3 is TGTGTCAACAGACAGTACAATGAGCAGTTCTTC.